This paragraph covers one TCR beta chain sequence. TCRdb's table, derived via immunoSEQ multiplex PCR, lists solely in-frame clones and lacks some. Among about 150,000 clones listed, approximately 90% were seen once. Germline CDR1 LGHNA, CDR2 YSLEER. With 0 bases clipped from V and 5 bases from J, the junction kept 14 bases outside the gene matches. The CDR3 runs 19 residues. This entry is derived from a study of T cell responses to AZD1222 COVID-19 vaccine. The rearrangement uses TRBV4-3 and TRBJ2-4; 9 nucleotides align to TRBD2. Material: peripheral blood, obtained after recovery from COVID-19. This sequence was found in an adult who had recovered from COVID-19. CDR3 residues: CASSQDWVAGAPGQNIQYF. Here the CDR3 DNA reads TGCGCCAGCAGCCAAGATTGGGTAGCGGGGGCTCCCGGCCAAAACATTCAGTACTTC.